This T cell receptor beta chain was sequenced for a study of CD8 T cells in Susac syndrome. The CDR3 is 17 residues long. Germline V gene sequence: CDR1 SGHVS, CDR2 FNYEAQ. J gave up 2 bases and V 5 bases, and 8 bases lay outside the gene matches. Random-hexamer reverse transcription was applied to 0.5 to 1 ug RNA. Each CDR3 protein gets one entry after TCRdb re-called the immunoSEQ multiplex PCR reads with MiXCR. The profile covers about 400,000 distinct CDR3 sequences, with about 85% appearing a single time and 0.09% to 0.15% taken by the ten largest. Sequencing input: CD8+ T cells from PBMCs. The sequence was collected from a human donor with multiple sclerosis. The chain has TRBV7-6 and TRBJ2-3; 12 bases are a match to TRBD2. CDR3 DNA: TGTGCCAGCAGCCCGGGACTAGCGGGCATAATCACAGATACGCAGTATTTT. This sequence encodes CASSPGLAGIITDTQYF.